The 30 T cell receptor beta chains in this list originate from one sample, sequenced in a study of blood T cell repertoires in COVID-19. Repertoires were generated with immunoSEQ multiplex PCR, while TCRdb's copy carries only in-frame clones and drops some. The profile shows 300,000 or so clones, roughly nine tenths of them singletons. Sequencing was performed on peripheral blood. The receptors come from a woman aged 25 to 39 with COVID-19, enrolled during active disease.

The chain couples TRBV7-2 to TRBJ2-7, with D perhaps TRBD2 (6 bases). The CDR3 has 14 residues. V shed 5 bases and J shed 3 bases, with 14 bases lying between them. From germline, CDR1 is SGHTA and CDR2 FQGNSA. The CDR3 loop reads CASSPRAGYYEQYF. CDR3 DNA: TGTGCCAGCAGCCCGCGGGCGGGGTACTACGAGCAGTACTTC.

The V call is TRBV3-1 (or the pseudogene TRBV3-2), the J call TRBJ1-2; D gene ambiguous. The CDR3 runs to 12 residues. Looked up from germline, CDR1 is LGHDT and CDR2 is YNNKEL (reference sequence). V shed 7 bases and J shed 8 bases, with 14 bases lying between them. The CDR3 here is CASKGGPSGYTF. Written as DNA, the CDR3 is TGTGCCAGCAAGGGAGGCCCGTCCGGCTACACCTTC.

J is TRBJ1-1 and V is TRBV7-9; 11 positions match TRBD1. CDR1 is SEHNR and CDR2 is FQNEAQ in the germline V gene (reference sequence). The CDR3 is 16 residues long. Losses at the gene ends were 1 base for V and 4 bases for J; bases not matched to a gene: 5. In DNA, the CDR3 is TGTGCCAGCAGCTTAGGGGACAGGGGGTCGGCCACTGAAGCTTTCTTT. It yields the protein CASSLGDRGSATEAFF. The full variable domain, in which reference TRBV7-9 and TRBJ1-1 provide the parts outside the CDR3, is DTGVSQNPRHKITKRGQNVTFRCDPISEHNRLYWYRQTLGQGPEFLTYFQNEAQLEKSRLLSDRFSAERPKGSFSTLEIQRTEQGDSAMYLCASSLGDRGSATEAFFGQGTRLTVV.

This chain connects TRBV6-5 to TRBJ2-7; D is unclear. The CDR3 totals 13 residues. The V gene lost 10 bases and the J gene lost 3 bases, with 16 bases spanning the gap. Germline assignment: CDR1 MNHEY and CDR2 SVGAGI. The CDR3: CATFNTFLYEQYF. In nucleotides, the CDR3 is TGTGCCACCTTCAACACCTTTCTCTACGAGCAGTACTTC.

This clone was picked up a small number of times. The chain joins TRBV9 to TRBJ2-7, with D possibly being TRBD1 (5 bases). Deletions cut 0 bases from V and 6 bases from J, with 16 bases between. Germline loops: CDR1 SGDLS, CDR2 YYNGEE. CDR3 length equals 15 residues. The DNA of the CDR3 is TGTGCCAGCAGCGTAGATGGACACTTCACAGGCGAGCAGTACTTC. Protein: CASSVDGHFTGEQYF.

This chain connects TRBV19 to TRBJ1-2; D remains unclear. The CDR3 spans 12 residues. The germline V gene encodes CDR1 LNHDA and CDR2 SQIVND (reference sequence). Trimming cost V 4 bases and J 4 bases, with 7 bases left between them. CDR3 region: CASSTEFYGYTF. DNA of the CDR3: TGTGCCAGTAGTACGGAGTTCTATGGCTACACCTTC.

CDR3 sequence: CATSRDGRDWDGYTF. The DNA of the CDR3 is TGTGCCACCAGCAGAGATGGGCGGGATTGGGATGGCTACACCTTC. The genes are TRBV15 and TRBJ1-2; D unclear. V was cut by 0 bases and J by 6 bases, with 14 bases left in between. This CDR3 contains 15 residues. Per germline, CDR1 LNHNV and CDR2 YYDKDF (reference sequence).

The rearrangement joins TRBV2 to TRBJ1-3; no clear D. V was clipped by 5 bases and J by 1 base, with 6 bases between them. Germline V gene sequence: CDR1 SNHLY, CDR2 FYNNEI. The CDR3 length is 13 residues. The CDR3 nucleotides read TGTGCCAGCAGTATCCAGTCTGGAAACACCATATATTTT. Amino acid sequence: CASSIQSGNTIYF.

This chain uses TRBV19 with TRBJ2-2; 7 bases are a match to TRBD2. Germline loops: CDR1 LNHDA, CDR2 SQIVND (reference sequence). The ends lost 5 bases at V and 0 bases at J; junction bases unmatched: 6. The CDR3 sequence is 16 residues long. The CDR3 DNA follows: TGTGCCAGTAGTCTAAGCGGGGTTGCGAACACCGGGGAGCTGTTTTTT. Its protein is CASSLSGVANTGELFF.

The rearrangement uses TRBV7-8 and TRBJ2-7; 8 nucleotides line up with TRBD2. V dropped 3 bases and J dropped 3; count of bases not matched to a gene: 19. The CDR3 has 19 amino acids. The germline gives CDR1 SGHVS, CDR2 FQNEAQ. The CDR3 DNA reads TGTGCCAGCAGCTTCAACCCTCTACCCGGGAGGGCTCAGGGCTACGAGCAGTACTTC. Amino acid sequence: CASSFNPLPGRAQGYEQYF.

This chain connects TRBV28 to TRBJ2-6; 8 bases align to TRBD2. The trim removed 8 bases at V and 8 bases at J, leaving 5 bases unmatched. CDR3 length equals 13 residues. In germline, CDR1 is MDHEN, CDR2 SYDVKM. CDR3 sequence (DNA): TGTGCCAGCCGGCGGGGGGTGACCAACGTCCTGACTTTC. This codes for CASRRGVTNVLTF.

The rearrangement joins TRBV7-9 to TRBJ1-1; D unresolved. The CDR3 is 13 residues long. The germline V gene has CDR1 SEHNR and CDR2 FQNEAQ (reference sequence). V was trimmed by 1 base and J by 5 bases, leaving 8 bases between them. CDR3 in DNA: TGTGCCAGCAGCTTAGGGCACGGGACTGAAGCTTTCTTT. It encodes CASSLGHGTEAFF. Full variable domain (outside the CDR3, taken from reference TRBV7-9 and TRBJ1-1): DTGVSQNPRHKITKRGQNVTFRCDPISEHNRLYWYRQTLGQGPEFLTYFQNEAQLEKSRLLSDRFSAERPKGSFSTLEIQRTEQGDSAMYLCASSLGHGTEAFFGQGTRLTVV.

CDR3 in DNA: TGCAGCGTCGCCCCCCGGGACAGGGTAACCTACGAGCAGTACTTC. This translates into CSVAPRDRVTYEQYF. The chain joins TRBV29-1 to TRBJ2-7, with 9 positions matching TRBD1. The CDR3 runs to 15 residues. V shed 6 bases, J shed 2 bases, and the junction held 11 bases outside the gene matches. CDR1 SQVTM and CDR2 ANQGSEA come from the germline V gene.

With regard to this clone: The sample carries other DNA sequences with the same CDR3. J is TRBJ1-4 and V is TRBV5-1; a possible D gene is TRBD1 (5 bases). Germline values: CDR1 SGHRS, CDR2 YFSETQ. V was cut by 0 bases and J by 8 bases, with 17 bases left in between. The CDR3 has 16 amino acids. The CDR3 DNA sequence: TGCGCCAGCAGCTTGGCGGCGGGGCAGGGAAACGAAAAACTGTTTTTT. Translation: CASSLAAGQGNEKLFF.

As DNA, the CDR3 is TGTGCCAGCAGACCTACAGGGACCGGGGAGCTGTTTTTT. Amino acids: CASRPTGTGELFF. V is TRBV12-3 or TRBV12-4 and J is TRBJ2-2; the D gene is possibly TRBD1 (6 bases). The V and J ends lost 6 bases and 5 bases respectively, with 10 bases between them. The CDR3 consists of 13 residues.

This clone was counted once. J is TRBJ2-3 and V is TRBV4-1; TRBD2 agrees at 12 bases. Germline V gives CDR1 MGHRA, CDR2 YSYEKL. The V and J ends lost 6 bases and 1 base, in that order; junction bases with no gene match: 8. This CDR3 region has 17 residues. The DNA for the CDR3 is TGCGCCAGCAGGGAGACTAGCGGGAGTTTACGCACAGATACGCAGTATTTT. This encodes CASRETSGSLRTDTQYF.

The V gene is TRBV28, the J gene TRBJ1-1; the D is unclear. V was pared by 1 base and J by 2 bases, with 8 bases between. There are 14 residues in the CDR3. Per germline, CDR1 MDHEN and CDR2 SYDVKM. The CDR3 loop reads CASSLSVTNTEAFF. The CDR3 nucleotides read TGTGCCAGCAGTTTATCCGTTACAAACACTGAAGCTTTCTTT.

The J gene is TRBJ2-5, the V gene TRBV19; D may be TRBD2 (6 bases). Trimming removed 5 bases from V and 4 bases from J, with 11 bases in between. The CDR3 runs to 13 residues. Germline values: CDR1 LNHDA, CDR2 SQIVND (reference sequence). The CDR3 here is CASSVGGSETQYF. Written as DNA, the CDR3 is TGTGCCAGTAGTGTCGGGGGATCAGAGACCCAGTACTTC. Full variable domain (missing parts from reference TRBV19 and TRBJ2-5): DGGITQSPKYLFRKEGQNVTLSCEQNLNHDAMYWYRQDPGQGLRLIYYSQIVNDFQKGDIAEGYSVSREKKESFPLTVTSAQKNPTAFYLCASSVGGSETQYFGPGTRLLVL.

The rearrangement joins TRBV7-9 to TRBJ1-5; TRBD1 aligns across 10 bases. The CDR3 covers 16 residues. The germline V gene has CDR1 SEHNR and CDR2 FQNEAQ (reference sequence). With V trimmed by 3 bases and J by 2 bases, 4 bases remained unmatched. In DNA, the CDR3 is TGTGCCAGCAGCTTGGGGGACAGGGGCGGCAATCAGCCCCAGCATTTT. This translates into CASSLGDRGGNQPQHF.

This sequence joins TRBV6-5 and TRBJ1-1; 7 positions match TRBD1. The junction had 7 bases not matched to a gene; V was cut back by 7 bases and J by 5 bases. The CDR3 consists of 13 residues. CDR1 is MNHEY and CDR2 is SVGAGI in the germline V gene. CDR3 loop: CASKWTGGTEAFF. In nucleotides, the CDR3 is TGTGCCAGCAAGTGGACAGGAGGGACTGAAGCTTTCTTT.

The J gene is TRBJ2-5, the V gene TRBV6-5, with 8 bases lining up with TRBD2. Germline V lookup: CDR1 MNHEY, CDR2 SVGAGI. With 10 bases clipped from V and 7 bases from J, the junction kept 8 bases outside the gene matches. There are 12 residues in the CDR3. CDR3 residues: CATKAGEGTQYF. In DNA form, the CDR3 reads TGTGCCACCAAAGCGGGAGAGGGGACCCAGTACTTC.

This rearrangement joins TRBV7-8 to TRBJ1-4; weak D call: TRBD1 (5 bases). The CDR3 length is 18 residues. Trimming cost V 1 base and J 1 base, with 16 bases left between them. Per the germline V gene, CDR1 is SGHVS and CDR2 is FQNEAQ. This CDR3 is CASSLVVRVPRTNEKLFF. DNA for the CDR3: TGTGCCAGCAGCTTAGTAGTCAGGGTGCCTAGAACTAATGAAAAACTGTTTTTT.

The V gene is TRBV5-1, the J gene TRBJ2-3; 8 nucleotides match TRBD1. Germline loops: CDR1 SGHRS, CDR2 YFSETQ. The V segment lost 4 bases and the J segment 3 bases; nucleotides outside the gene matches: 1. This CDR3 is built from 13 residues. The CDR3 coding sequence is TGCGCCAGCAGCGGACAGGGAACAGATACGCAGTATTTT. Translation gives CASSGQGTDTQYF.

CDR3 amino acids: CASSLLSGTGNTIYF. The CDR3 DNA follows: TGTGCCAGCAGCTTACTGTCAGGGACTGGAAACACCATATATTTT. The chain recombines TRBV7-9 with TRBJ1-3; possible D gene TRBD1, 5 bases. CDR3 length: 15 amino acids. Trimming removed 2 bases from V and 2 bases from J, with 10 bases in between. Germline CDR1 reads SEHNR; CDR2 reads FQNEAQ (reference sequence).

The chain joins TRBV9 to TRBJ2-3; the D gene is possibly TRBD2 (6 bases). Trimming took 2 bases from V and 0 from J, leaving 10 bases between them. Per germline, CDR1 SGDLS and CDR2 YYNGEE. The CDR3 contains 15 residues. Here the CDR3 reads CASSVGTSSTDTQYF. CDR3 bases: TGTGCCAGCAGCGTCGGGACTTCTAGCACAGATACGCAGTATTTT.

In DNA, the CDR3 is TGCGCCAGCAGCTTGGAGGGAGGGGGTCACGAGCAGTACTTC. It translates to CASSLEGGGHEQYF. The rearrangement joins TRBV5-1 to TRBJ2-7, with D possibly TRBD2 on 7 matching bases. Deletions cut 0 bases from V and 5 bases from J, with 12 bases between. The length of the CDR3 is 14 residues. From germline, CDR1 is SGHRS and CDR2 YFSETQ.

The J gene is TRBJ2-3, the V gene TRBV5-4; 8 nucleotides match TRBD1. Trimming took 4 bases from V and 2 from J; bases not matched to a gene: 6. The length of the CDR3 is 15 residues. Looked up from germline, CDR1 is SGHNT and CDR2 is YYREEE (reference sequence). The CDR3 is CASSRDRLSTDTQYF. CDR3 in DNA: TGTGCCAGCAGCCGGGACAGGCTTTCCACAGATACGCAGTATTTT.

This chain connects TRBV14 to TRBJ1-1, with no clear D. Trimming pared 1 base from V and 2 bases from J, leaving 11 bases between. The germline V gene has CDR1 SGHDN and CDR2 FVKESK. The CDR3 has 15 amino acids. The CDR3, as DNA: TGTGCCAGCAGCCAAGGGGATGGGAGTAACACTGAAGCTTTCTTT. Protein: CASSQGDGSNTEAFF.

CDR3 nucleotide sequence: TGTGCCAGCAGTTTAACAGGGGGTCCCCATGAGCAGTTCTTC. This encodes CASSLTGGPHEQFF. The V gene is TRBV27, the J gene TRBJ2-1; TRBD1 aligns across 8 bases. Trimming removed 2 bases from V and 8 bases from J; junction bases left unmatched: 5. The CDR3 consists of 14 residues. Germline V gene lookup returns CDR1 MNHEY and CDR2 SMNVEV (reference sequence).

This clone turned up a few times. The V gene is TRBV6-1, the J gene TRBJ2-1; 9 bases are shared with TRBD2. After removal of 3 bases from V and 7 bases from J, the junction contained 16 bases not matched to a gene. Germline CDR1 is MNHNS and CDR2 is SASEGT. The CDR3 has 18 amino acids. CDR3: CASSDLHGSSGRENEQFF. For the CDR3, the DNA is TGTGCCAGCAGTGATTTGCATGGGAGTAGCGGGAGAGAGAATGAGCAGTTCTTC.